The rows below give T cell receptor beta chains drawn from one sample of a study of blood T cell repertoires in COVID-19. Generated by immunoSEQ multiplex PCR, the TCRdb table keeps only in-frame clones and is missing some. The table lists about 220,000 clones, 88% of them singletons. Sequencing was performed on PBMCs or T cells enriched from blood (not recorded which). Source of these receptors: a woman younger than 45 who had recovered from COVID-19. Both conserved end residues are part of each CDR3.

V gene,CDR3 protein
TRBV19,CASSHRGQSLADTQYF
TRBV27,CASSLSGQKVNTEAFF
TRBV7-2,CASSPGGTGELFF
TRBV11-2,CASSLFRGDGETQYF
TRBV7-9,CASSFRTAGTEAFF
TRBV4-2,CASSRGILAGELAKNIQYF
TRBV7-9,CASRKEGVSGANVLTF
TRBV2,CASSETGYNSPLHF
TRBV10-3,CAISDGGRGEKLFF
TRBV6-1,CASSEGTAFYGYTF
TRBV27,CASSVLLAQGAGELFF
TRBV7-2,CASSSARTSRETQYF
TRBV19,CASSIDADTFTEAFF
TRBV6-5,CASNGLHGNEKLFF
TRBV3-1/TRBV3-2,CASSQESIYGYTF
TRBV7-2,CASSLGPNQPQHF
TRBV7-2,CASSNRGEFNQPQHF
TRBV7-6,CASSSSTGAGELFF
TRBV6-2/TRBV6-3,CASSYWDRGLFGYTF